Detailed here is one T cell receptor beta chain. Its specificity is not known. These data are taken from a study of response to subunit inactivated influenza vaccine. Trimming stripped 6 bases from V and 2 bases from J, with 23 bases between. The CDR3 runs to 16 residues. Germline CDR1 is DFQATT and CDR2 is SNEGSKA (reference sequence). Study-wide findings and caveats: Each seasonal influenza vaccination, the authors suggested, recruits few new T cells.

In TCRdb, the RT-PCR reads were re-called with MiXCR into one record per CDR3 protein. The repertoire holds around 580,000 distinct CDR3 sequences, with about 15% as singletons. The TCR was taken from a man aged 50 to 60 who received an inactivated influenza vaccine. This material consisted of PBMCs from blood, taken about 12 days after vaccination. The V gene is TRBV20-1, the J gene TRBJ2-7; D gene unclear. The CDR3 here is CSARRIDPRKTYEQYF. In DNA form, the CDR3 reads TGCAGTGCCCGCCGGATTGACCCCAGGAAGACCTACGAGCAGTACTTC.